This TCR beta chain was observed in a study of response to subunit inactivated influenza vaccine. Study-wide results and caveats: Authors suggested that a seasonal influenza vaccination recruits few new T cells each time.

TCRdb fed the RT-PCR reads into MiXCR, producing one record per CDR3 protein. The sample has roughly 650,000 distinct CDR3 sequences; more than 15% are singletons. Many counts were recorded for this clonotype. Its antigen remains unknown. The J segment lost 0 bases and the V segment lost 1 base, leaving 5 bases of the junction unmatched. In germline, CDR1 is SGHAT, CDR2 FQDESV (reference sequence). The CDR3 has 17 residues. This chain joins TRBV11-1 and TRBJ2-1; 8 bases match TRBD2. The source is a middle-aged man who received an inactivated influenza vaccine. The specimen comprised PBMCs from blood, sampled 11 to 12 days after vaccination. CDR3 residues: CASSLGGLGSSYNEQFF. CDR3 DNA sequence: TGTGCCAGCAGCTTAGGGGGACTAGGCAGCTCCTACAATGAGCAGTTCTTC.